Listed below are T cell receptor beta chains from one sample, sequenced in a study of T-cell memory formation after mild COVID-19. TCRdb re-derived calls from the 5' RACE reads in MiXCR, one entry per CDR3 protein. The data hold hundreds of thousands of distinct CDR3 sequences, with roughly a fifth observed a single time. Sequenced material: PBMCs or a T cell subset sorted from them (not recorded which). The receptors were gathered from an adult woman who had mild COVID-19 (a few samples of this study predate the infection). Cell type and time point are not known. CDR3s include the opening cysteine and the closing phenylalanine or tryptophan. D genes are given only for firm matches. Clone size is not always given. Where it is, it says once, few, many or a class for expanded clones.

V gene	clone size	J gene	D gene	CDR3 length	CDR3 protein
TRBV25-1	NA	TRBJ2-5	NA	14	CASSVGGAQETQYF
TRBV29-1	NA	TRBJ2-7	NA	13	CSVGQVGLGEQYF
TRBV5-1	few	TRBJ1-4	TRBD1	15	CASSAWTGMVEKLFF
TRBV6-2/TRBV6-3	few	TRBJ2-1	TRBD1	13	CASRGQLYNEQFF
TRBV12-3/TRBV12-4	few	TRBJ2-1	TRBD2	17	CASTSHPGLAGYNEQFF
TRBV15	few	TRBJ2-3	TRBD2	15	CATRLAGGPEDTQYF
TRBV14	NA	TRBJ2-7	NA	16	CASSQTDTATLYEQYF
TRBV18	NA	TRBJ2-7	TRBD1	15	CASSPPSRGQGEQYF
TRBV7-3	NA	TRBJ2-1	NA	13	CASRRDPRNEQFF
TRBV4-2	NA	TRBJ2-5	TRBD2	16	CASSRPSGGAEETQYF
TRBV29-1	few	TRBJ1-2	TRBD1	15	CSVEGTGGSLRGYTF
TRBV4-1	few	TRBJ2-2	NA	16	CASSQVFRGNTGELFF
TRBV9	NA	TRBJ1-6	NA	15	CASSPRPDPESPLHF
TRBV30	many	TRBJ2-7	NA	14	CAWRGGSGPYEQYF
TRBV6-5	few	TRBJ2-7	NA	12	CASGPGPLEQYF
TRBV7-2	NA	TRBJ2-5	NA	14	CASSLSQSQETQYF
TRBV30	NA	TRBJ1-3	NA	13	CAWSAGAGNTIYF
TRBV30	many	TRBJ1-4	NA	14	CAWSALGQNEKLFF
TRBV11-3	few	TRBJ2-3	NA	14	CASSLSTPSLLQYF
TRBV18	few	TRBJ2-7	TRBD2	16	CASSPTSSGRVYEQYF
TRBV7-8	few	TRBJ2-3	TRBD1	17	CASSPPGTARSTDTQYF
TRBV19	NA	TRBJ2-5	TRBD2	16	CASSMSTVAGEGTQYF
TRBV24-1	NA	TRBJ2-5	TRBD1	15	CATSAGQVYQETQYF
TRBV15	NA	TRBJ1-1	NA	13	CATTIGRYTEAFF
TRBV7-9	NA	TRBJ1-1	NA	15	CASSIQRWQAPEAFF
TRBV7-9	NA	TRBJ2-5	NA	16	CASSPGRGKAQETQYF
TRBV5-1	few	TRBJ2-7	NA	13	CASSSRGGSEQYF
TRBV7-2	NA	TRBJ2-1	TRBD2	15	CASSLSPSGNNEQFF
TRBV20-1	NA	TRBJ2-1	NA	16	CSARVLQGAYYNEQFF
TRBV7-2	NA	TRBJ2-7	NA	14	CASSFSGRAYEQYF
TRBV14	once	TRBJ1-1	NA	18	CASSQGSYRDRMNTEAFF
TRBV6-5	few	TRBJ1-6	NA	15	CASSYSQGEDSPLHF
TRBV29-1	NA	TRBJ1-5	NA	13	CSVGGLSNQPQHF
TRBV29-1	few	TRBJ2-5	TRBD1	14	CSVEGTGSGETQYF
TRBV6-5	NA	TRBJ1-6	NA	17	CASSYSRASSYNSPLHF
TRBV27	NA	TRBJ1-1	NA	14	CASRKGRMNTEAFF
TRBV7-9	few	TRBJ2-6	NA	18	CASIPRAGTSSGANVLTF
TRBV5-6	NA	TRBJ2-1	NA	13	CASSLFIGNEQFF
TRBV3-1	NA	TRBJ2-7	TRBD2	15	CASSQELAGGYEQYF
TRBV5-1	NA	TRBJ2-1	TRBD2	16	CASSLGELAGKNEQFF
TRBV6-1	few	TRBJ1-3	NA	16	CASSVWGPATGNTIYF